The next 10 T cell receptor beta chains were all read from a single sample in a study of vaccination and CD4 T cells after COVID-19. The Oncomine TCR Beta short-read assay sequenced DNA from cultured CD4+ T cells. TCRdb re-derived calls from the PCR reads in MiXCR, one entry per CDR3 protein. The sample holds under 20,000 distinct CDR3 sequences, around 43% seen once. Which antigens these TCRs recognize remains unknown. As for time point: late sampling 161 to 241 days after vaccination in a few convalescent patients. Treatment indicated: roughly ten-day PBMC culture with coronavirus spike peptide pools or control peptides (ViraFEST assay). Source: CD4+ T cells from blood, cultured in vitro, taken about 7 months after SARS-CoV-2 vaccination. These receptors were collected from a human donor who had recovered from COVID-19.

The chain carries TRBV7-2 and TRBJ1-5, with D uncertain. This CDR3 is built from 15 residues. V lost 2 bases, J lost 3 bases, and 11 bases lay in between. The germline CDR1 and CDR2 sequences are SGHTA and FQGNSA. The CDR3 here is CASSLHGSFNQPQHF. The CDR3 nucleotides are TGTGCCAGCAGCTTACACGGCAGTTTCAATCAGCCCCAGCATTTT. The full variable domain, in which reference TRBV7-2 and TRBJ1-5 provide the parts outside the CDR3, is GAGVSQSPSNKVTEKGKDVELRCDPISGHTALYWYRQSLGQGLEFLIYFQGNSAPDKSGLPSDRFSAERTGGSVSTLTIQRTQQEDSAVYLCASSLHGSFNQPQHFGDGTRLSIL.

V is TRBV2 and J is TRBJ1-2; no reliable D call. Germline V gene data show CDR1 as SNHLY and CDR2 as FYNNEI. The CDR3 covers 15 residues. Deletions cut 3 bases from V and 0 bases from J, with 11 bases between. The CDR3 here is CASSDNRVTNYGYTF. CDR3 DNA: TGTGCCAGCAGTGATAATCGGGTAACTAACTATGGCTACACCTTC.

This chain connects TRBV19 to TRBJ2-1; no firm D call. The V end was cut by 6 bases, the J end by 5 bases, with 14 bases between. Germline V gene sequence: CDR1 LNHDA, CDR2 SQIVND (reference sequence). CDR3 length: 14 residues. CDR3 DNA sequence: TGTGCCAGTAGAAGGAGACGTGCCGACAATGAGCAGTTCTTC. Translated, it gives CASRRRRADNEQFF.

V usage is TRBV11-2 and J usage is TRBJ1-1; D gene uncertain. Germline CDR1 SGHAT, CDR2 FQNNGV. This CDR3 is built from 15 residues. The V gene lost 1 base and the J gene lost 3 bases, with 12 bases spanning the gap. The chain's CDR3 is CASSLVVGGHTEAFF. The CDR3 nucleotides are TGTGCCAGCAGCTTAGTTGTGGGCGGGCACACTGAAGCTTTCTTT.

This clonotype has only a few counts. The chain's CDR3 is CASTFNRGAGSPLHF. In DNA form, the CDR3 reads TGTGCCAGCACCTTCAACAGGGGGGCAGGATCACCCCTCCACTTT. This rearrangement joins TRBV6-1 to TRBJ1-6; 8 bases line up with TRBD1. The CDR3 is made up of 15 amino acids. Germline V gene lookup returns CDR1 MNHNS and CDR2 SASEGT. Unmatched junction bases numbered 12, after V lost 7 bases and J lost 10 bases.

The rearrangement uses TRBV10-3 and TRBJ2-7; D unclear. Trimming removed 3 bases from V and 6 bases from J, with 15 bases in between. This CDR3 is built from 14 residues. Germline-derived CDR1 and CDR2 are ENHRY and SYGVKD. The CDR3 bases are TGTGCCATCAGTGATTATAGTCGGATAGGCGAGCAGTACTTC. This gives the protein CAISDYSRIGEQYF.

This chain links TRBV5-1 with TRBJ1-2; D is possibly TRBD1 (5 bases). Trimming removed 4 bases at V and 7 bases at J, with 20 bases between. CDR3 length equals 15 residues. Germline CDR1 reads SGHRS; CDR2 reads YFSETQ. CDR3 loop: CASSPDGPGSGGYTF. In DNA form, the CDR3 reads TGCGCCAGCAGCCCCGACGGACCAGGGTCGGGTGGCTACACCTTC.

The genes are TRBV6-5 and TRBJ1-1; D is perhaps TRBD1 (6 bases). Trimming took 0 bases from V and 1 from J, leaving 9 bases between them. This CDR3 is built from 15 residues. Germline values: CDR1 MNHEY, CDR2 SVGAGI. The CDR3 DNA reads as TGTGCCAGCAGTTACTCGGGGGGCTGGAACACTGAAGCTTTCTTT. Amino acid sequence: CASSYSGGWNTEAFF.

The rearrangement uses TRBV19 and TRBJ1-5, with no clear D. V lost 3 bases, J lost 2 bases, and 14 bases lay in between. The CDR3 is 16 amino acids. CDR1 and CDR2 from the germline V gene are LNHDA and SQIVND (reference sequence). The chain's CDR3 is CASSIQTGLGNQPQHF. The CDR3 nucleotides are TGTGCCAGTAGTATCCAGACCGGGCTAGGCAATCAGCCCCAGCATTTT.

The count of this clonotype is one. The V call is TRBV20-1, the J call TRBJ2-7; no reliable D call. V lost 1 base, J lost 4 bases, and 20 bases lay in between. Germline CDR1 DFQATT, CDR2 SNEGSKA (reference sequence). This CDR3 is 16 amino acids long. The chain's CDR3 is CSARGSQASTLYEQYF. Written as DNA, the CDR3 is TGCAGTGCTAGAGGGTCTCAGGCATCCACGCTATACGAGCAGTACTTC.